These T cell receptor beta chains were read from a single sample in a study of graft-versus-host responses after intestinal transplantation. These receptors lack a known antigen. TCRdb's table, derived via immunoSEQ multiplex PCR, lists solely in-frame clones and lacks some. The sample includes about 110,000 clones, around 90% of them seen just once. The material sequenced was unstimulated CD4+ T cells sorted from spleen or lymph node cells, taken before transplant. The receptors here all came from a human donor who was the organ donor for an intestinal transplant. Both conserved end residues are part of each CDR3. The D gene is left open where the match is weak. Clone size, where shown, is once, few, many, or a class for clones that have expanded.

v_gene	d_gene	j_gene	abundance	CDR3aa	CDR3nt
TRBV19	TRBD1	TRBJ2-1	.	CASSRQGGNEQFF	TGTGCCAGTAGTAGACAGGGGGGCAATGAGCAGTTCTTC
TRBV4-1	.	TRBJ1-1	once	CASSQEAGMKGRGGTEAFF	TGCGCCAGCAGCCAAGAGGCAGGGATGAAGGGCAGGGGAGGAACTGAAGCTTTCTTT
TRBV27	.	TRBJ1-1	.	CASSLKGSGEAFF	TGTGCCAGCAGTTTAAAGGGCTCCGGTGAAGCTTTCTTT
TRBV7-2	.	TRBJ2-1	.	CASSLWSGSYNEQFF	TGTGCCAGCAGCTTATGGAGCGGCTCCTACAATGAGCAGTTCTTC
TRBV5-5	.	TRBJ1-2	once	CASSPQTDYGYTF	TGTGCCAGCAGCCCCCAGACAGATTATGGCTACACCTTC
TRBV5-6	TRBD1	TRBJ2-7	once	CASSIPQGAGSYEQYF	TGTGCCAGCAGCATCCCACAGGGGGCGGGGTCTTACGAGCAGTACTTC
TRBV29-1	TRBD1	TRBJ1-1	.	CSGRTGMATEAFF	TGCAGCGGGAGGACAGGGATGGCCACTGAAGCTTTCTTT
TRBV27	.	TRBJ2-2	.	CASSPPSKGIGGETGELFF	TGTGCCAGCAGTCCTCCATCCAAGGGGATTGGGGGCGAAACCGGGGAGCTGTTTTTT
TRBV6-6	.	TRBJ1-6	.	CASSGQNNSPLHF	TGTGCCAGCAGTGGACAGAATAATTCACCCCTCCACTTT
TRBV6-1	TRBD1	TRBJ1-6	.	CASSELGQGPSSYNSPLHF	TGTGCCAGCAGTGAGCTAGGACAGGGGCCGAGCTCCTATAATTCACCCCTCCACTTT
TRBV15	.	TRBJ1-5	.	CATSSQVGGGNQPQHF	TGTGCCACCAGCAGCCAAGTTGGGGGGGGCAATCAGCCCCAGCATTTT
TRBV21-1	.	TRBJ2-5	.	CASSTWLGTSGGETQYF	TGTGCCAGCAGCACCTGGCTTGGGACTAGCGGAGGAGAGACCCAGTACTTC
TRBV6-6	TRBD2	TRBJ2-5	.	CASSYSGLAGGETQYF	TGTGCCAGCAGTTACTCGGGACTAGCGGGGGGAGAGACCCAGTACTTC
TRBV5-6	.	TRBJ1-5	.	CASRIQGIEQPQHF	TGTGCCAGCAGGATACAGGGCATCGAGCAGCCCCAGCATTTT
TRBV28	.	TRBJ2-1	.	CASSLRWRGSYNEQFF	TGTGCCAGCAGTCTTCGTTGGAGGGGGTCCTACAATGAGCAGTTCTTC
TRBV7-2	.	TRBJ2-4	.	CASSLAQNIQYF	TGTGCCAGCAGCTTAGCCCAAAACATTCAGTACTTC
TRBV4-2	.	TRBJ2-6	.	CASSLGSASGANVLTF	TGTGCCAGCAGCCTCGGGTCGGCATCTGGGGCCAACGTCCTGACTTTC
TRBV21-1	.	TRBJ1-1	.	CASSKDRNTEAFF	TGTGCCAGCAGCAAAGACAGGAACACTGAAGCTTTCTTT
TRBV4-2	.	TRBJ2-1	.	CASSQDQEPPEQFF	TGTGCCAGCAGCCAAGATCAGGAGCCCCCTGAGCAGTTCTTC
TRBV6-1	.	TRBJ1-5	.	CASSGGAGQPQHF	TGTGCCAGCAGTGGGGGGGCGGGGCAGCCCCAGCATTTT
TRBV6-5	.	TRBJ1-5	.	CASSRQPNQPQHF	TGTGCCAGCAGCCGGCAGCCCAATCAGCCCCAGCATTTT
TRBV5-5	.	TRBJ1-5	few	CASSLWGASNQPQHF	TGTGCCAGCAGCTTGTGGGGTGCTAGCAATCAGCCCCAGCATTTT
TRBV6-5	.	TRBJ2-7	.	CASSYRTGEQYF	TGTGCCAGCAGTTACAGGACGGGCGAGCAGTACTTC
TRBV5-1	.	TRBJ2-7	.	CASSLEQGGQYF	TGCGCCAGCAGCTTGGAGCAGGGGGGACAGTACTTC
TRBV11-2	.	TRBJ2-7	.	CASSLDPKGSYEQYF	TGTGCCAGCAGCTTAGATCCTAAGGGTTCCTACGAGCAGTACTTC
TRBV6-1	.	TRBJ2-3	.	CASSEFAGSNTQYF	TGTGCCAGCAGTGAATTCGCGGGGTCAAATACGCAGTATTTT
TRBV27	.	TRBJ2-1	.	CASREFSYNEQFF	TGTGCCAGCAGGGAGTTTTCCTACAATGAGCAGTTCTTC
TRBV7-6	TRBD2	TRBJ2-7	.	CASSLEAGTSGRNF	TGTGCCAGCAGCTTAGAGGCCGGGACTAGCGGGAGAAATTTC